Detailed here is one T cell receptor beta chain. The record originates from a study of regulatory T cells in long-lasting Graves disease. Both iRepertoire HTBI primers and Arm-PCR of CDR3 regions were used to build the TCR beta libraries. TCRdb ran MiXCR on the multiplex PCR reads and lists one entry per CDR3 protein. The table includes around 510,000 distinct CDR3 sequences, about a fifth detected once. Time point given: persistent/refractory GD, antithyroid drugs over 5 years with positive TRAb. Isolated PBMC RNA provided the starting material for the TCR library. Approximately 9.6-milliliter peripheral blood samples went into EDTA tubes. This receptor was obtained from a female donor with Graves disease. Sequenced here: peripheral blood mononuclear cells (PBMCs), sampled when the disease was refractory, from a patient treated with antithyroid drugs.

DNA of the CDR3: TGCGCCAGCAGCTTGGTTGGGACAGACACTGAAGCTTTCTTT. Its translation is CASSLVGTDTEAFF. This chain links TRBV5-1 with TRBJ1-1; TRBD1 aligns across 7 bases. Germline CDR1 reads SGHRS; CDR2 reads YFSETQ. This CDR3 is built from 14 residues. Trimming removed 0 bases from V and 3 bases from J; junction bases left unmatched: 2.